These 6 T cell receptor beta chains share one sample of origin, sequenced in a study of blood T cell repertoires in COVID-19 (TCRdb year 2020). The library relied on the immunoSEQ multiplex PCR assay. TCRdb took this table from immuneACCESS and kept in-frame rearrangements with V and J called. Such tables lack part of the clones; where checked against another copy, unresolved V genes explain under half of the gap, and the rest is unexplained. In this sample the table shows hundreds of thousands of clones, roughly three quarters of which occur a single time. About 4% of the sample rests with the top ten. The sample taken for sequencing was peripheral blood. These receptors all stem from a woman aged 40 to 50 with active or convalescent COVID-19.

V and J are TRBV28 and TRBJ2-7, with D maybe TRBD1 (6 bases). V gave up 6 bases and J gave up 5 bases, with 14 bases separating them. Germline lookup yields CDR1 MDHEN and CDR2 SYDVKM. This CDR3 contains 13 residues. DNA for the CDR3: TGTGCCAGCAGAACAGGGAGTGTCCACGAGCAGTACGTC. Amino acid sequence: CASRTGSVHEQYV.

This rearrangement joins TRBV3-1 (or the pseudogene TRBV3-2) to TRBJ1-2, with TRBD1 matching over 7 bases. Unmatched junction bases numbered 7, after V lost 5 bases and J lost 4 bases. Germline V lookup: CDR1 LGHDT, CDR2 YNNKEL (reference sequence). The CDR3 covers 14 residues. Here the CDR3 DNA reads TGTGCCAGCAGCAGGGACAGACAACCCTATGGCTACACCTTC. Translation gives CASSRDRQPYGYTF.

V and J are TRBV6-1 and TRBJ2-1; TRBD1 is a possible D gene (5 bases). Germline CDR1 is MNHNS and CDR2 is SASEGT. Trimming removed 4 bases from V and 4 bases from J, with 17 bases in between. CDR3 length equals 16 residues. The CDR3 DNA reads as TGTGCCAGCAGTGCTGGCCGGCAGGGTGGGTACAATGAGCAGTTCTTC. As protein: CASSAGRQGGYNEQFF.

The gene calls are TRBV6-1 and TRBJ1-6; no clear D. V was shortened by 3 bases and J by 5 bases, with 8 bases between the two germline ends. The CDR3 loop spans 14 amino acids. Germline V gene data show CDR1 as MNHNS and CDR2 as SASEGT. The CDR3 region has the DNA TGTGCCAGCAGTGACGCGGGAGATAATTCACCCCTCCACTTT. Translating it yields CASSDAGDNSPLHF.

The chain recombines TRBV11-2 with TRBJ2-3, with 10 bases that match TRBD2. Trimming took 0 bases from V and 3 from J; bases not matched to a gene: 3. The CDR3 extends over 16 amino acids. From germline, CDR1 is SGHAT and CDR2 FQNNGV. Written as DNA, the CDR3 is TGTGCCAGCAGCTTAGATACAGCGGGGGGGACAGATACGCAGTATTTT. This translates into CASSLDTAGGTDTQYF.

This clone was seen only a few times. The CDR3 here is CAIRQTGDEQYF. CDR3 in DNA: TGTGCCATCAGACAGACAGGGGACGAGCAGTACTTC. The gene calls are TRBV10-3 and TRBJ2-7; TRBD1 agrees at 8 bases. The ends lost 6 bases at V and 5 bases at J; junction bases unmatched: 3. This CDR3 has 12 amino acids. Germline loops: CDR1 ENHRY, CDR2 SYGVKD.